A selection of T cell receptor beta chains follows, all from one sample in a study of blood T cell repertoires in COVID-19. Measured with immunoSEQ multiplex PCR; TCRdb has only the in-frame clones, and not every one. The repertoire holds 250,000 to 350,000 clones, with over 75% as singletons. The sequenced sample was PBMCs or T cells enriched from blood (not recorded which). The receptors derive from a woman aged 18-29 years who had recovered from COVID-19. Both conserved end residues are part of each CDR3. The order of the fields is V gene, CDR3 length, clone size, J gene, D gene, CDR3 protein, CDR3 DNA. The D gene is left open where the match is weak. Only some rows state a clone size, as once, few, many or a class for expanded clones.

>TRBV4-1|17|NA|TRBJ1-1|TRBD1
CASSPSRDRGLNTEAFF
TGCGCCAGCAGCCCGTCCCGGGACAGGGGTTTGAACACTGAAGCTTTCTTT
>TRBV6-5|15|NA|TRBJ1-2|NA
CASSYPRGDGYGYTF
TGTGCCAGCAGTTACCCTCGGGGGGACGGCTATGGCTACACCTTC
>TRBV6-5|14|NA|TRBJ1-1|NA
CASLDGQLNTEAFF
TGTGCCAGTCTTGACGGACAATTGAACACTGAAGCTTTCTTT
>TRBV18|15|NA|TRBJ1-6|TRBD1
CASSTRQGNNSPLHF
TGTGCCAGCTCAACCCGACAGGGGAATAATTCACCCCTCCACTTT
>TRBV19|14|NA|TRBJ2-4|NA
CASSIGGAKNIQYF
TGTGCCAGTAGTATTGGGGGGGCCAAAAACATTCAGTACTTC
>TRBV5-1|17|NA|TRBJ2-1|TRBD1
CASTATGGGGSYNEQFF
TGCGCCAGCACAGCGACAGGGGGTGGGGGATCCTACAATGAGCAGTTCTTC
>TRBV19|13|NA|TRBJ1-1|NA
CVVGEGLNTEAFF
TGTGTCGTAGGGGAGGGACTGAACACTGAAGCTTTCTTT
>TRBV10-3|16|NA|TRBJ2-2|TRBD2
CAISERGVLNTGELFF
TGTGCCATCAGTGAACGGGGGGTGCTGAACACCGGGGAGCTGTTTTTT
>TRBV11-2|12|NA|TRBJ1-1|NA
CASSFFPQEAFF
TGTGCCAGCAGCTTTTTTCCACAGGAAGCTTTCTTT
>TRBV7-2|14|once|TRBJ1-2|TRBD1
CASSSDRGPYGYTF
TGTGCCAGCAGCTCAGATAGGGGGCCCTATGGCTACACCTTC
>TRBV5-4|16|NA|TRBJ1-1|TRBD1
CASSLAIGTANTEAFF
TGTGCCAGCAGCTTGGCCATCGGGACAGCTAACACTGAAGCTTTCTTT
>TRBV24-1|18|NA|TRBJ2-7|NA
CATSPSFRGQPPHYEQYF
TGTGCCACCAGTCCCTCCTTCAGGGGCCAACCTCCTCACTACGAGCAGTACTTC
>TRBV9|15|NA|TRBJ2-5|NA
CASSVGELGLETQYF
TGTGCCAGCAGCGTAGGGGAACTAGGATTAGAGACCCAGTACTTC
>TRBV2|14|NA|TRBJ2-5|NA
CASSEDGVGETQYF
TGTGCCAGCAGTGAGGACGGGGTGGGAGAGACCCAGTACTTC
>TRBV11-2|16|NA|TRBJ1-2|TRBD1
CASSLGPLTGGYGYTF
TGTGCCAGCAGCTTAGGACCCTTGACAGGGGGGTACGGCTACACCTTC
>TRBV3-1/TRBV3-2|21|NA|TRBJ2-2|TRBD2
CASAPLPLGLAGGPSTGELFF
TGTGCCAGCGCACCTTTACCCCTTGGACTAGCGGGGGGCCCATCCACCGGGGAGCTGTTTTTT
>TRBV30|12|NA|TRBJ2-7|NA
CAWSQGTYEQYF
TGTGCCTGGAGTCAGGGGACCTACGAGCAGTACTTC
>TRBV7-6|17|once|TRBJ2-2|NA
CASSLESVQASTGELFF
TGTGCCAGCAGCTTAGAGAGTGTACAGGCCTCCACCGGGGAGCTGTTTTTT
>TRBV5-6|15|NA|TRBJ1-1|TRBD1
CASSAYRDRVFGAFF
TGTGCCAGCAGCGCCTACCGGGACAGGGTCTTCGGAGCTTTCTTT
>TRBV27|13|NA|TRBJ2-3|NA
CATQDWVSDTQYF
TGTGCCACCCAGGACTGGGTTTCAGATACGCAGTATTTT
>TRBV4-2|16|once|TRBJ2-5|TRBD2
CASSQDPGTSGETQYF
TGTGCCAGCAGCCAAGATCCTGGGACTAGCGGGGAGACCCAGTACTTC
>TRBV18|14|few|TRBJ2-7|NA
CASSPLAAAYEQYF
TGTGCCAGCTCACCATTAGCGGCAGCCTACGAGCAGTACTTC
>TRBV27|15|NA|TRBJ2-1|TRBD2
CASSSGLAWFNEQFF
TGTGCCAGCAGTTCGGGACTAGCGTGGTTCAATGAGCAGTTCTTC
>TRBV5-4|14|once|TRBJ1-1|NA
CASSPYGIRDEAFF
TGTGCCAGCAGCCCTTATGGCATACGGGATGAAGCTTTCTTT
>TRBV19|13|NA|TRBJ2-6|NA
CASNRAGANVLTF
TGTGCCAGTAACAGGGCTGGGGCCAACGTCCTGACTTTC
>TRBV30|16|NA|TRBJ1-6|TRBD1
CAWSETGDFYNSPLHF
TGTGCCTGGAGTGAGACAGGGGATTTTTATAATTCACCCCTCCACTTT
>TRBV28|14|once|TRBJ2-7|NA
CASVPGYSSYEQYF
TGTGCCAGCGTACCCGGGTATAGCTCCTACGAGCAGTACTTC
>TRBV5-1|12|NA|TRBJ1-2|NA
CASRKGNYGYTF
TGCGCCAGTAGAAAGGGGAACTATGGCTACACCTTC
>TRBV29-1|15|once|TRBJ2-1|NA
CSVDWSPLPYNEQFF
TGCAGCGTTGATTGGTCTCCCCTACCCTACAATGAGCAGTTCTTC
>TRBV18|13|NA|TRBJ1-1|NA
CASSPDTVTEAFF
TGTGCCAGCTCACCCGACACAGTCACTGAAGCTTTCTTT
>TRBV27|13|NA|TRBJ1-5|NA
CASSLRGDQPQHF
TGTGCCAGCAGTTTACGGGGGGATCAGCCCCAGCATTTT
>TRBV10-3|13|once|TRBJ2-7|TRBD1
CAISGTGSYEQYF
TGTGCCATCAGTGGGACAGGGTCCTACGAGCAGTACTTC
>TRBV2|12|NA|TRBJ1-6|NA
CASNRGNSPLHF
TGTGCCAGCAATCGGGGGAATTCACCCCTCCACTTT
>TRBV3-1/TRBV3-2|14|NA|TRBJ1-2|NA
CASSQDRRGYGYTF
TGTGCCAGCAGCCAAGATCGGAGAGGCTATGGCTACACCTTC
>TRBV28|14|NA|TRBJ2-5|NA
CASRPGLTQETQYF
TGTGCCAGCAGACCGGGACTTACCCAAGAGACCCAGTACTTC
>TRBV7-9|18|once|TRBJ1-1|TRBD1
CASSFKPTTRDRDTEAFF
TGTGCCAGCAGCTTTAAACCCACTACCCGGGACAGGGATACTGAAGCTTTCTTT
>TRBV18|16|NA|TRBJ1-1|TRBD1
CASSLLGTGTNTEAFF
TGTGCCAGCTCACTCCTCGGGACAGGGACGAACACTGAAGCTTTCTTT
>TRBV5-1|16|NA|TRBJ1-1|TRBD1
CASSLSARGPSTEAFF
TGCGCCAGCAGCTTGAGCGCCAGGGGGCCGAGCACTGAAGCTTTCTTT
>TRBV10-1|13|NA|TRBJ2-5|NA
CASSERGQETQYF
TGCGCCAGCAGTGAGCGGGGCCAAGAGACCCAGTACTTC
>TRBV19|14|NA|TRBJ1-1|NA
CASHGETGNTEAFF
TGTGCCAGCCACGGAGAGACAGGAAACACTGAAGCTTTCTTT